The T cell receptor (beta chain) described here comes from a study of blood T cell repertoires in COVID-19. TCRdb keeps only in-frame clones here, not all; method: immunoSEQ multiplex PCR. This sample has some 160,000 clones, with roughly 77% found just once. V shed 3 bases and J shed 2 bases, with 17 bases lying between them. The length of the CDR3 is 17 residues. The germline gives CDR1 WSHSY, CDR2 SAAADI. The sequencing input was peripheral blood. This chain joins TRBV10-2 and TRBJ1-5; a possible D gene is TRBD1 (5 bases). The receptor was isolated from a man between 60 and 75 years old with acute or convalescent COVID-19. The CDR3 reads CASSDYSPWGGNQPQHF. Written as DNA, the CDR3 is TGCGCCAGCAGTGATTACAGCCCGTGGGGGGGCAATCAGCCCCAGCATTTT.